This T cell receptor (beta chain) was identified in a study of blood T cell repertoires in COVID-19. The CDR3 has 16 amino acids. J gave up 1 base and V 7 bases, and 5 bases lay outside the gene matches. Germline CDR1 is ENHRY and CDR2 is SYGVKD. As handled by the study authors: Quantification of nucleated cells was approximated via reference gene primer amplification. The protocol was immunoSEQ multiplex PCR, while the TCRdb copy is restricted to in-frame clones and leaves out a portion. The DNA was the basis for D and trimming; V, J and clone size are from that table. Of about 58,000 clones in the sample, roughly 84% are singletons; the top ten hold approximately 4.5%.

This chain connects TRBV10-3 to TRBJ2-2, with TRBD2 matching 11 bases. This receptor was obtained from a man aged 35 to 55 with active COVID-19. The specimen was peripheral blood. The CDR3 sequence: CAIKSLAGGNTGELFF. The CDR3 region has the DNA TGTGCCATCAAGTCGCTAGCGGGAGGGAACACCGGGGAGCTGTTTTTT.